Presented here are 11 T cell receptor beta chains from one specimen sequenced in a study of OX40 agonist ivuxolimab in advanced cancers. Using immunoSEQ multiplex PCR, the repertoire was profiled, and TCRdb retains in-frame clones only, with some absent. The table shows some 70,000 clones, with about 92% occurring only once. The sequencing used CD4+ or CD8+ T cells sorted from blood, collected in a trial of the OX40 agonist ivuxolimab. These receptors were obtained from an adult with an advanced solid tumor such as melanoma, head and neck, liver or kidney cancer.

The chain recombines TRBV6-5 with TRBJ2-5; 10 bases fit TRBD2. V shed 4 bases and J 4 bases; nucleotides not matched to a gene: 9. The CDR3 contains 16 residues. Germline V gene sequence: CDR1 MNHEY, CDR2 SVGAGI. The DNA for the CDR3 is TGTGCCAGCAGTTCCAATAAGCGGGGGGGCCGAGAGACCCAGTACTTC. It encodes CASSSNKRGGRETQYF.

The chain combines TRBV6-1 with TRBJ2-3; 7 positions agree with TRBD1. Trimming cost V 1 base and J 9 bases; bases outside gene matches: 7. CDR3 length: 14 residues. The germline V gene has CDR1 MNHNS and CDR2 SASEGT. CDR3 DNA sequence: TGTGCCAGCAGTGAAGATAAGGGGGCTGGGACGCAGTATTTT. It encodes CASSEDKGAGTQYF.

The rearrangement joins TRBV6-1 to TRBJ2-5; TRBD2 might be the D (5 bases). Trimming pared 5 bases from V and 7 bases from J, leaving 20 bases between. This CDR3 is 15 amino acids long. CDR1 is MNHNS and CDR2 is SASEGT in the germline V gene. CDR3 nucleotide sequence: TGTGCCAGCAGTCAAACCTGGCTCCAACGGGGGACCCAGTACTTC. Translated, it gives CASSQTWLQRGTQYF.

The chain's CDR3 is CASSLAGQVFSEAFF. The CDR3 DNA sequence: TGTGCCAGCAGCTTAGCGGGACAGGTCTTCTCTGAAGCTTTCTTT. The rearrangement uses TRBV7-2 and TRBJ1-1; TRBD1 agrees at 8 bases. V trimming: 0 bases; J trimming: 6 bases; junction bases outside the gene matches: 6. This CDR3 spans 15 amino acids. Germline CDR1 and CDR2: SGHTA and FQGNSA.

The chain has TRBV5-4 and TRBJ1-4; TRBD1 matches 9 bases. This CDR3 region has 15 residues. V was clipped by 4 bases and J by 7 bases; unmatched bases: 8. Germline loops: CDR1 SGHNT, CDR2 YYREEE (reference sequence). The CDR3 sequence is CASSNTDRGREKLFF. Here the CDR3 DNA reads TGTGCCAGCAGCAATACGGACAGGGGCCGTGAAAAACTGTTTTTT.

The chain uses TRBV10-2 and TRBJ1-1; 12 nucleotides line up with TRBD1. This CDR3 contains 15 residues. Trimming cost V 7 bases and J 5 bases; bases outside gene matches: 8. The germline V gene has CDR1 WSHSY and CDR2 SAAADI. This chain's CDR3 is CASIRDRGPGTEAFF. CDR3 DNA sequence: TGCGCCAGCATCAGGGACAGGGGGCCAGGAACTGAAGCTTTCTTT.

The rearrangement joins TRBV6-5 to TRBJ2-7, with D maybe TRBD1 (6 bases). With 4 bases removed from V and 1 base from J, the gap between germline ends came to 14 bases. The germline gives CDR1 MNHEY, CDR2 SVGAGI. The CDR3 consists of 15 residues. This CDR3 is CASSSYYQGSYEQYF. CDR3 DNA: TGTGCCAGCAGTTCTTACTACCAGGGGTCCTACGAGCAGTACTTC.

This chain links TRBV7-9 with TRBJ2-5; 9 bases align to TRBD1. Losses at the gene ends were 3 bases for V and 4 bases for J; bases not matched to a gene: 9. The CDR3 runs to 16 residues. In germline, CDR1 is SEHNR, CDR2 FQNEAQ (reference sequence). CDR3 nucleotides: TGTGCCAGCAGCTTCGGGACAGGGTCAGTAGGAGAGACCCAGTACTTC. Protein: CASSFGTGSVGETQYF.

The chain combines TRBV20-1 with TRBJ2-5; tentatively, D is TRBD2 (6 bases). In germline, CDR1 is DFQATT, CDR2 SNEGSKA (reference sequence). Trimming shortened V by 5 bases and J by 10 bases, and 11 bases separated the two germline ends. The CDR3 covers 10 residues. The DNA of the CDR3 is TGCAGTGCTCAAAAGCGGGTCCAGTACTTC. It yields the protein CSAQKRVQYF.

The rearrangement joins TRBV2 to TRBJ1-4, with D possibly TRBD1 on 5 matching bases. From germline, CDR1 is SNHLY and CDR2 FYNNEI. Trimming cost V 7 bases and J 5 bases, with 23 bases left between them. CDR3 size: 17 residues. Here the CDR3 DNA reads TGTGCCAGCATGTCGGACCATTCAAAGGGGCGGAATGAAAAACTGTTTTTT. Protein sequence: CASMSDHSKGRNEKLFF.

The CDR3 DNA reads TGTGCCAGCAGTGCACAGGGAGATAATGGCTACACCTTC. This translates into CASSAQGDNGYTF. The rearrangement joins TRBV6-5 to TRBJ1-2; a possible D gene is TRBD1 (6 bases). The CDR3 extends over 13 amino acids. Germline V gene data show CDR1 as MNHEY and CDR2 as SVGAGI. Deletions cut 5 bases from V and 6 bases from J, with 13 bases between.